A single sample gave rise to the 20 T cell receptor beta chains below, sequenced in a study of blood T cell repertoires in COVID-19. Assay: immunoSEQ multiplex PCR; the TCRdb copy retains only in-frame clones and omits some. The data contain some 49,000 clones, 81% of them singletons. The sample taken for sequencing was peripheral blood. The receptor source for this set is a woman of 80 years or more with COVID-19, enrolled during active disease.

The chain combines TRBV20-1 with TRBJ1-2; weak D call: TRBD1 (6 bases). The CDR3 length is 12 residues. With 3 bases removed from V and 8 bases from J, the gap between germline ends came to 13 bases. Per germline, CDR1 DFQATT and CDR2 SNEGSKA (reference sequence). CDR3 in DNA: TGCAGTGCTAGTACAGGGCTCGGGGGCTACACCTTC. Translated: CSASTGLGGYTF.

This chain joins TRBV15 and TRBJ1-3, with D possibly being TRBD1 (6 bases). CDR3 length: 16 amino acids. Trimming removed 2 bases from V and 1 base from J, with 12 bases in between. Germline V gene sequence: CDR1 LNHNV, CDR2 YYDKDF (reference sequence). The CDR3 DNA reads TGTGCCACCAGCAGACAACAGGGCTTATCTGGAAACACCATATATTTT. Translated: CATSRQQGLSGNTIYF.

This clone was observed a single time. This chain joins TRBV4-1 and TRBJ2-7; 8 bases agree with TRBD2. Trimming removed 1 base from V and 2 bases from J; junction bases left unmatched: 4. Per germline, CDR1 MGHRA and CDR2 YSYEKL. The CDR3 is 15 residues long. The DNA of the CDR3 is TGCGCCAGCAGCCAAGGAATGGGACTAGCCTACGAGCAGTACTTC. It codes for CASSQGMGLAYEQYF.

The rearrangement links TRBV12-3 or TRBV12-4 to TRBJ2-2; TRBD1 aligns across 7 bases. The CDR3 sequence is 13 residues long. J was trimmed by 6 bases and V by 6 bases; bases with no gene match: 4. CDR3 residues: CASSQDRAGELFF. Written as DNA, the CDR3 is TGTGCCAGCAGCCAAGACAGGGCCGGGGAGCTGTTTTTT.

This chain's CDR3 is CASSERAAGSYGYTF. CDR3 bases: TGCGCCAGCAGTGAGAGGGCCGCGGGGTCCTATGGCTACACCTTC. This chain connects TRBV10-2 to TRBJ1-2; D not certain. The V end was cut by 2 bases, the J end by 4 bases, with 14 bases between. The length of the CDR3 is 15 residues. Germline-derived CDR1 and CDR2 are WSHSY and SAAADI.

The rearrangement links TRBV5-1 to TRBJ1-2; possibly TRBD1 for D (6 bases). Trimming removed 4 bases from V and 1 base from J, with 14 bases in between. CDR1 SGHRS and CDR2 YFSETQ come from the germline V gene. There are 15 residues in the CDR3. The CDR3, as DNA: TGCGCCAGCAGCCTCGCCGGGACAAGTAACTATGGCTACACCTTC. Its protein product is CASSLAGTSNYGYTF.

The chain has TRBV5-1 and TRBJ2-3, with TRBD2 as a possible D gene (6 bases). This CDR3 has 14 amino acids. From germline, CDR1 is SGHRS and CDR2 YFSETQ. Trimming left V 4 bases short and J 4 bases short, with 13 bases between. The CDR3 DNA sequence: TGCGCCAGCAGCCCTAGCGAACGGGCAGATACGCAGTATTTT. Its protein product is CASSPSERADTQYF.

This chain uses TRBV7-9 with TRBJ2-3, with D hard to call. The CDR3 totals 13 residues. Germline V gene sequence: CDR1 SEHNR, CDR2 FQNEAQ (reference sequence). Trimming pared 1 base from V and 2 bases from J, leaving 4 bases between. The CDR3 sequence: CASSLVNTDTQYF. The CDR3 bases are TGTGCCAGCAGCTTAGTCAACACAGATACGCAGTATTTT.

The chain couples TRBV27 to TRBJ1-2; the D gene is possibly TRBD1 (6 bases). The CDR3 runs to 13 residues. V was cut by 6 bases and J by 8 bases, with 16 bases left in between. Germline CDR1 reads MNHEY; CDR2 reads SMNVEV (reference sequence). CDR3 nucleotides: TGTGCCAGCAGGGGGGGGCGGACCTCAGGCTACACCTTC. It yields the protein CASRGGRTSGYTF.

In this sample, this clone turned up once. V and J are TRBV5-6 and TRBJ1-1; 7 bases are a match to TRBD1. The CDR3 loop spans 13 amino acids. Germline V gene lookup returns CDR1 SGHDT and CDR2 YYEEEE. V lost 3 bases and J lost 4; bases outside the gene matches: 3. The CDR3 region is CASSYRGGTEAFF. The CDR3 coding sequence is TGTGCCAGCAGCTACAGGGGAGGCACTGAAGCTTTCTTT.

The rearrangement uses TRBV9 and TRBJ2-1; 7 bases fit TRBD1. Germline V gene data show CDR1 as SGDLS and CDR2 as YYNGEE. The CDR3 is 14 amino acids. The V segment lost 4 bases and the J segment 2 bases; nucleotides outside the gene matches: 3. The CDR3 loop is CASSKGQTYNEQFF. In DNA form, the CDR3 reads TGTGCCAGCAGCAAGGGACAGACCTACAATGAGCAGTTCTTC. The variable domain in full, completed from reference TRBV9 and TRBJ2-1, reads DSGVTQTPKHLITATGQRVTLRCSPRSGDLSVYWYQQSLDQGLQFLIQYYNGEERAKGNILERFSAQQFPDLHSELNLSSLELGDSALYFCASSKGQTYNEQFFGPGTRLTVL.

This clone was seen a few times. This sequence joins TRBV12-3 or TRBV12-4 and TRBJ1-1; D call uncertain. The CDR3 covers 13 residues. Deletions cut 3 bases from V and 3 bases from J, with 8 bases between. The chain's CDR3 is CASSFSDYTEAFF. In DNA form, the CDR3 reads TGTGCCAGCAGTTTCTCAGACTACACTGAAGCTTTCTTT.

This clone was detected a few times. The V and J genes are TRBV2 and TRBJ1-3; 7 bases are a match to TRBD1. Germline assignment: CDR1 SNHLY and CDR2 FYNNEI. V lost 5 bases to trimming and J lost 6 bases; unmatched junction nucleotides: 10. The CDR3 has 15 residues. CDR3 loop: CASSRQGSTLNTIYF. Here the CDR3 DNA reads TGTGCCAGCAGTAGACAGGGATCCACATTAAACACCATATATTTT.

This clone was counted only a few times. The chain is built from TRBV5-5 and TRBJ2-1; the D gene is possibly TRBD1 (6 bases). V was clipped by 0 bases and J by 2 bases, with 12 bases between them. The CDR3 length is 16 residues. Germline CDR1 reads SGHKS; CDR2 reads YYEKEE (reference sequence). The CDR3 sequence: CASSLDRTVPYNEQFF. The CDR3 nucleotides are TGTGCCAGCAGCTTGGACCGGACAGTACCCTACAATGAGCAGTTCTTC.

This rearrangement joins TRBV9 to TRBJ2-7; 7 bases map to TRBD1. V lost 2 bases to trimming and J lost 5 bases; unmatched junction nucleotides: 7. CDR3 size: 14 residues. Per the germline V gene, CDR1 is SGDLS and CDR2 is YYNGEE. DNA of the CDR3: TGTGCCAGCAGCGTCAGGGGGATAGCGAACGAGCAGTACTTC. Amino acid sequence: CASSVRGIANEQYF.

The sample holds one count of this clone. This chain links TRBV9 with TRBJ2-2, with 9 bases identical to TRBD2. This CDR3 contains 16 residues. CDR1 SGDLS and CDR2 YYNGEE come from the germline V gene. The V and J ends lost 1 base and 8 bases, in that order; junction bases with no gene match: 9. The chain's CDR3 is CASSVQAGGPRGELFF. DNA for the CDR3: TGTGCCAGCAGCGTACAGGCGGGAGGGCCGAGGGGGGAGCTGTTTTTT.

This chain links TRBV6-4 with TRBJ1-5, with TRBD1 as a possible D gene (5 bases). Germline V CDR1 and CDR2: MRHNA, SNTAGT. CDR3 size: 16 residues. Trimming pared 0 bases from V and 4 bases from J, leaving 13 bases between. CDR3 amino acids: CASSDSSTERNQPQHF. The CDR3 DNA reads as TGTGCCAGCAGTGACTCGTCGACAGAGAGGAATCAGCCCCAGCATTTT.

J is TRBJ2-2 and V is TRBV7-2; 8 bases line up with TRBD2. The CDR3 runs to 16 residues. In germline, CDR1 is SGHTA, CDR2 FQGNSA. Losses at the gene ends were 5 bases for V and 7 bases for J; bases not matched to a gene: 12. In DNA, the CDR3 is TGTGCCAGCAGCGCCGAAAGCGGGAGACGAGGCGGGGAGCTGTTTTTT. It encodes CASSAESGRRGGELFF.

J is TRBJ2-2 and V is TRBV29-1, with 7 bases fitting TRBD2. Germline CDR1 reads SQVTM; CDR2 reads ANQGSEA. V lost 4 bases and J lost 7; bases outside the gene matches: 9. The CDR3 extends over 14 amino acids. DNA of the CDR3: TGCAGCGTTGGAAGCGGGGTCGGTGGCGGGGAGCTGTTTTTT. As protein: CSVGSGVGGGELFF.

The CDR3 DNA follows: TGCGCCAGCAGCCATGGGACAGCCGCCGGGGAGCTGTTTTTT. This sequence encodes CASSHGTAAGELFF. The chain combines TRBV4-1 with TRBJ2-2; 7 nucleotides agree with TRBD1. Germline loops: CDR1 MGHRA, CDR2 YSYEKL. This CDR3 has 14 amino acids. Trimming at V came to 3 bases and at J to 6 bases, leaving 4 bases not matched to a gene.